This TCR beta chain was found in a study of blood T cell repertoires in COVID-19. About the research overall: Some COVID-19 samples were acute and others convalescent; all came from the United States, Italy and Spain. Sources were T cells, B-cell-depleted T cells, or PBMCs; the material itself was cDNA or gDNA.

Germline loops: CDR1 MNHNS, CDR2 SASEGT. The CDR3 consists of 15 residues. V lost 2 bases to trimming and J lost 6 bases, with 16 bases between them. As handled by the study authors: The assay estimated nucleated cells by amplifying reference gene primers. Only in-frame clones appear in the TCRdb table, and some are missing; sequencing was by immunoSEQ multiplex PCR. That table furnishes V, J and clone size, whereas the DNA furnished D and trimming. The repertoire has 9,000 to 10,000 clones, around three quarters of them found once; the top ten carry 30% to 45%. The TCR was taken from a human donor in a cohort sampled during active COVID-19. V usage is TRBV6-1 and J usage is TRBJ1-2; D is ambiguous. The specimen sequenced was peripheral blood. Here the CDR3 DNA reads TGTGCCAGCAGTGAATTTAGGCACACTCGGGATGGCTACACCTTC. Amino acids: CASSEFRHTRDGYTF.